The rows below give T cell receptor beta chains drawn from one sample of a study of shared clonotypes between healthy human individuals. Produced via immunoSEQ multiplex PCR; TCRdb's table is partial and in-frame only. The sample has 600,000 to 750,000 clones; more than 70% are singletons. The sample comprised memory CD4+ T cells sorted from blood. Source of these receptors: a woman between 25 and 40 years old in good health. CDR3s include the opening cysteine and the closing phenylalanine or tryptophan. Each record gives: J gene, D gene, clone size, V gene, CDR3 protein, CDR3 DNA. The D gene is left open where the match is weak. Some rows mark clone size as missing; the rest say once, few, many or name a class of expanded clone.

>TRBJ2-7|.|few|TRBV11-2
CASSLGPPQTYEQYF
TGTGCCAGCAGCTTGGGCCCGCCCCAAACCTACGAGCAGTACTTC
>TRBJ1-2|.|.|TRBV5-1
CASSLSYRDGYTF
TGCGCCAGCAGCTTGTCCTACAGGGATGGCTACACCTTC
>TRBJ1-5|.|few|TRBV30
CAWSLQGNQPQHF
TGTGCCTGGAGCCTACAGGGTAATCAGCCCCAGCATTTT
>TRBJ2-7|.|.|TRBV6-6
CASSYDSYEQYF
TGTGCCAGCAGTTACGACTCCTACGAGCAGTACTTC
>TRBJ1-5|.|.|TRBV6-5
CASSYYQPQHF
TGTGCCAGCAGTTACTATCAGCCCCAGCATTTT
>TRBJ1-2|TRBD1|.|TRBV5-8
CASSLLSTGGGYTF
TGTGCCAGCAGCTTACTATCGACAGGGGGTGGCTACACCTTC
>TRBJ1-2|.|.|TRBV6-1
CAARETNGNYGYTF
TGTGCCGCCCGCGAGACAAACGGGAACTATGGCTACACCTTC
>TRBJ1-4|.|many|TRBV29-1
CSVEGGNEKLFF
TGCAGCGTGGAGGGAGGGAATGAAAAACTGTTTTTT
>TRBJ2-3|.|.|TRBV5-1
CASSLATVGTDTQYF
TGCGCCAGCAGCTTGGCTACAGTCGGCACAGATACGCAGTATTTT
>TRBJ2-3|.|.|TRBV19
CASRVGGSTDTQYF
TGTGCCAGTAGGGTGGGGGGTAGCACAGATACGCAGTATTTT
>TRBJ2-1|TRBD2|once|TRBV30
CAWSVPLAGVGNEQFF
TGTGCCTGGAGTGTACCGCTAGCGGGAGTTGGCAATGAGCAGTTCTTC
>TRBJ1-5|.|.|TRBV7-6
CASSGGGRSNQPQHF
TGTGCCAGCAGCGGGGGGGGCCGTAGCAATCAGCCCCAGCATTTT
>TRBJ1-2|.|few|TRBV5-1
CASSEDSYYGYTF
TGCGCCAGCAGCGAGGACAGTTACTATGGCTACACCTTC
>TRBJ1-1|.|.|TRBV2
CASSGKGSANTEAFF
TGTGCCAGCAGTGGGAAGGGCTCGGCTAACACTGAAGCTTTCTTT
>TRBJ1-4|TRBD1|.|TRBV15
CATSGAGTGDEKLFF
TGTGCCACCAGCGGCGCCGGGACAGGGGATGAAAAACTGTTTTTT
>TRBJ2-6|.|.|TRBV7-3
CASSLGANVLTF
TGTGCCAGCAGCCTGGGAGCCAACGTCCTGACTTTC
>TRBJ1-4|.|.|TRBV6-5
CASSARGMDEKLFF
TGTGCCAGCAGTGCCCGTGGGATGGATGAAAAACTGTTTTTT
>TRBJ1-1|.|few|TRBV7-2
CASSSPGGVRTAFF
TGTGCCAGCAGCTCCCCCGGCGGCGTCCGTACAGCTTTCTTT
>TRBJ2-1|TRBD2|once|TRBV19
CASSKGGSKNEQFF
TGTGCCAGTAGTAAGGGCGGGAGTAAGAATGAGCAGTTCTTC
>TRBJ2-7|.|once|TRBV4-2
CASSQGPLYEQYF
TGTGCCAGCAGCCAAGGACCACTATACGAGCAGTACTTC
>TRBJ1-2|.|.|TRBV19
CASSIIGQRYYGYTF
TGTGCCAGTAGTATAATCGGACAGAGGTACTATGGCTACACCTTC
>TRBJ2-2|.|many|TRBV4-2
CASIALHNTGELFF
TGTGCCAGCATAGCGCTCCACAACACCGGGGAGCTGTTTTTT
>TRBJ2-7|TRBD1|.|TRBV5-1
CASSSTGTTYEQYF
TGCGCCAGCAGCTCGACAGGGACGACCTACGAGCAGTACTTC